One and the same sample provided the 19 T cell receptor beta chains below, sequenced in a study of PD-1 blockade in classical Hodgkin lymphoma. Time point specified: cycle 4 day 1 (C4D1), after less than 7 weeks of nivolumab. In every patient, relapse followed autologous stem cell transplantation, while exposure to brentuximab vedotin differed. Assay used: immunoSEQ multiplex PCR; TCRdb lists only in-frame clones, some missing. Of about 20,000 clones listed, approximately 80% are singletons. The sample here was peripheral blood mononuclear cells (PBMCs), taken before the fourth cycle of nivolumab. The origin of the receptors is a human donor with classical Hodgkin lymphoma.

V usage is TRBV10-3 and J usage is TRBJ2-3; no definite D call. The V and J ends lost 2 bases and 2 bases respectively, with 11 bases between them. The CDR3 is 15 amino acids. CDR1 is ENHRY and CDR2 is SYGVKD in the germline V gene. CDR3 sequence reads: CAISEGRDPTDTQYF. The CDR3 nucleotides read TGTGCCATCAGTGAGGGGCGAGACCCCACAGATACGCAGTATTTT.

The gene calls are TRBV9 and TRBJ2-1; D perhaps matches TRBD2 (5 bases). This CDR3 spans 15 amino acids. The germline V and J ends were trimmed by 0 bases and 3 bases, with 10 bases remaining between them. CDR1 SGDLS and CDR2 YYNGEE come from the germline V gene. This CDR3 reads CASSVESGNYNEQFF. The CDR3 nucleotides are TGTGCCAGCAGCGTAGAATCGGGGAACTACAATGAGCAGTTCTTC.

The chain carries TRBV7-9 and TRBJ2-5; D may be TRBD1 (5 bases). Germline V CDR1 and CDR2: SEHNR, FQNEAQ (reference sequence). The CDR3 runs 13 residues. V dropped 1 base and J dropped 4 bases, with 7 bases sitting between them. CDR3 protein: CASSLGGRETQYF. CDR3 bases: TGTGCCAGCAGCTTAGGGGGCAGAGAGACCCAGTACTTC.

V and J are TRBV27 and TRBJ2-7; 8 bases line up with TRBD1. The V gene's germline CDR1 is MNHEY and CDR2 SMNVEV (reference sequence). J was trimmed by 4 bases and V by 3 bases; bases with no gene match: 8. CDR3 size: 15 residues. The CDR3 bases are TGTGCCAGCAGTTTTTCTCCAGGGGGCACGTACGAGCAGTACTTC. It yields the protein CASSFSPGGTYEQYF.

The chain recombines TRBV19 with TRBJ1-3, with TRBD1 matching over 9 bases. This CDR3 region has 15 residues. The germline V gene encodes CDR1 LNHDA and CDR2 SQIVND (reference sequence). J was trimmed by 2 bases and V by 4 bases; bases with no gene match: 3. CDR3: CASSRDRAPGNTIYF. The DNA for the CDR3 is TGTGCCAGTAGTAGGGACAGGGCGCCTGGAAACACCATATATTTT.

This sequence joins TRBV30 and TRBJ2-3; maybe TRBD1 (6 bases). Deletions cut 7 bases from V and 2 bases from J, with 16 bases between. Germline V gene lookup returns CDR1 GTSNPN and CDR2 SVGIG (reference sequence). The CDR3 length is 14 residues. This chain's CDR3 is CALDQGTSTDTQYF. The CDR3 nucleotides read TGTGCCTTAGACCAGGGGACATCCACAGATACGCAGTATTTT.

The gene calls are TRBV29-1 and TRBJ2-7, with a weak D call TRBD2 (6 bases). V gave up 1 base and J gave up 6 bases, with 7 bases separating them. Looked up from germline, CDR1 is SQVTM and CDR2 is ANQGSEA. This CDR3 comprises 11 residues. The CDR3 bases are TGCAGCGTTGAAGGCGGGGCCGAGCAGTACTTC. Its protein is CSVEGGAEQYF.

The chain links TRBV30 to TRBJ2-6; D is ambiguous. V lost 0 bases, J lost 2 bases, and 8 bases lay in between. The CDR3 runs 15 residues. CDR1 and CDR2 from the germline V gene are GTSNPN and SVGIG (reference sequence). Here the CDR3 DNA reads TGTGCCTGGAGTGTCCATACTACTGGGGCCAACGTCCTGACTTTC. It translates to CAWSVHTTGANVLTF.

The gene calls are TRBV7-2 and TRBJ2-1; 7 positions match TRBD1. The CDR3 runs to 15 residues. V trimming: 6 bases; J trimming: 8 bases; junction bases outside the gene matches: 13. Germline assignment: CDR1 SGHTA and CDR2 FQGNSA. Here the CDR3 DNA reads TGTGCCAGCAGTTCCGGACAGGTCGGTTTTGATGAGCAGTTCTTC. Protein sequence: CASSSGQVGFDEQFF.

V and J are TRBV5-6 and TRBJ1-2; weak D call: TRBD1 (6 bases). The CDR3 is 14 amino acids. Trimming left V 5 bases short and J 5 bases short, with 16 bases between. Germline CDR1 SGHDT, CDR2 YYEEEE. For the CDR3, the DNA is TGTGCCAGCAGTCTCAGGGGAGGAAGATATGGCTACACCTTC. This codes for CASSLRGGRYGYTF.

This chain connects TRBV5-1 to TRBJ1-3; the D gene is possibly TRBD1 (5 bases). In germline, CDR1 is SGHRS, CDR2 YFSETQ. V dropped 1 base and J dropped 4 bases, with 6 bases sitting between them. The CDR3 is 13 residues long. The CDR3 sequence is CASSLTGGNTIYF. The CDR3 DNA follows: TGCGCCAGCAGCTTGACAGGCGGAAACACCATATATTTT.

The chain recombines TRBV27 with TRBJ2-2, with 10 bases identical to TRBD2. The CDR3 has 19 residues. J gave up 5 bases and V 6 bases, and 18 bases lay outside the gene matches. Germline V gene data show CDR1 as MNHEY and CDR2 as SMNVEV (reference sequence). In nucleotides, the CDR3 is TGTGCCAGCAGCGGCGGGGCCCAAGCGGGGGGGCTATATACCGGGGAGCTGTTTTTT. It codes for CASSGGAQAGGLYTGELFF.

The V and J genes are TRBV7-8 and TRBJ2-5; D is possibly TRBD2 (5 bases). In germline, CDR1 is SGHVS, CDR2 FQNEAQ. CDR3 length: 14 amino acids. V was trimmed by 1 base and J by 5 bases, leaving 11 bases between them. The CDR3 loop reads CASSLGTGEETQYF. CDR3 coding DNA: TGTGCCAGCAGCTTAGGGACCGGGGAGGAGACCCAGTACTTC.

V and J are TRBV9 and TRBJ2-2, with 10 bases lining up with TRBD2. The CDR3 loop spans 16 amino acids. CDR1 SGDLS and CDR2 YYNGEE come from the germline V gene. The trim removed 4 bases at V and 3 bases at J, leaving 6 bases unmatched. The CDR3 protein is CASSRLAGEYTGELFF. The CDR3 coding sequence is TGTGCCAGCAGCCGGCTAGCGGGAGAATACACCGGGGAGCTGTTTTTT. The whole variable domain, filled in from reference TRBV9 and TRBJ2-2, reads DSGVTQTPKHLITATGQRVTLRCSPRSGDLSVYWYQQSLDQGLQFLIQYYNGEERAKGNILERFSAQQFPDLHSELNLSSLELGDSALYFCASSRLAGEYTGELFFGEGSRLTVL.

The chain links TRBV28 to TRBJ2-5, with D perhaps TRBD2 (6 bases). In germline, CDR1 is MDHEN, CDR2 SYDVKM. Trimming stripped 5 bases from V and 1 base from J, with 23 bases between. The CDR3 is 18 residues long. The CDR3 region is CASSVEEGRHLSQETQYF. The CDR3 DNA is TGTGCCAGCAGTGTGGAGGAGGGGCGACATCTAAGCCAAGAGACCCAGTACTTC.

The rearrangement links TRBV6-1 to TRBJ2-7; the match to TRBD1 covers 9 bases. V was clipped by 2 bases and J by 4 bases; unmatched bases: 3. The CDR3 is made up of 14 amino acids. Per germline, CDR1 MNHNS and CDR2 SASEGT. The CDR3 protein is CASSERGQGYEQYF. In DNA form, the CDR3 reads TGTGCCAGCAGTGAAAGGGGACAGGGTTACGAGCAGTACTTC.

The chain carries TRBV7-9 and TRBJ2-2; 7 bases fit TRBD1. V shed 4 bases and J 3 bases; nucleotides not matched to a gene: 14. The CDR3 loop spans 18 amino acids. The V gene's germline CDR1 is SEHNR and CDR2 FQNEAQ (reference sequence). CDR3 amino acids: CASSSKTGTDEYTGELFF. The CDR3 DNA reads as TGTGCCAGCAGCTCCAAAACCGGGACAGACGAATACACCGGGGAGCTGTTTTTT. The complete variable domain, with remaining parts taken from reference TRBV7-9 and TRBJ2-2, reads DTGVSQNPRHKITKRGQNVTFRCDPISEHNRLYWYRQTLGQGPEFLTYFQNEAQLEKSRLLSDRFSAERPKGSFSTLEIQRTEQGDSAMYLCASSSKTGTDEYTGELFFGEGSRLTVL.

The chain couples TRBV6-6 to TRBJ1-2; D is unclear. The CDR3 spans 15 residues. Germline CDR1 and CDR2: MNHNY and SVGAGI (reference sequence). The V and J ends lost 7 bases and 6 bases respectively, with 21 bases between them. This CDR3 reads CASNGDNAPLNGYTF. The CDR3 region has the DNA TGTGCCAGCAACGGTGATAATGCCCCCCTTAATGGCTACACCTTC.

The V and J genes are TRBV5-1 and TRBJ2-7; D is unclear. Germline CDR1 is SGHRS and CDR2 is YFSETQ. V lost 1 base and J lost 1, with 18 bases in between. This CDR3 is built from 17 residues. In DNA form, the CDR3 reads TGCGCCAGCAGCTTGAATCCGTTCCCACCCGTATCCTACGAGCAGTACTTC. Its translation: CASSLNPFPPVSYEQYF.